The next 16 T cell receptor beta chains were all read from a single sample in a study of T-cell memory formation after mild COVID-19. TCRdb itself ran the 5' RACE reads through MiXCR, one entry per CDR3 protein. This table holds roughly 320,000 distinct CDR3 sequences, under 30% found once. The sample comprised PBMCs or a T cell subset sorted from them (not recorded which). The source is an adult woman who had mild COVID-19 (a few samples of this study predate the infection). Cell type and time point are not known.

The chain has TRBV27 and TRBJ1-4, with a tentative D call TRBD1 (5 bases). Trimming stripped 1 base from V and 0 bases from J, with 9 bases between. From germline, CDR1 is MNHEY and CDR2 SMNVEV (reference sequence). The CDR3 extends over 16 amino acids. The CDR3 reads CASSLWGFATNEKLFF. The DNA of the CDR3 is TGTGCCAGCAGTTTATGGGGGTTCGCAACTAATGAAAAACTGTTTTTT.

The chain links TRBV6-2 or TRBV6-3 to TRBJ2-3; TRBD2 agrees at 8 bases. V dropped 7 bases and J dropped 8; count of bases not matched to a gene: 14. Per germline, CDR1 MNHEY and CDR2 SVGEGT. The CDR3 length is 15 residues. CDR3 sequence (DNA): TGTGCCAGCATCCCGCGCCGGGAGGCGGGGGGTACGCAGTATTTT. Amino acid sequence: CASIPRREAGGTQYF.

This rearrangement joins TRBV20-1 to TRBJ2-1, with 7 bases aligning to TRBD1. The V gene's germline CDR1 is DFQATT and CDR2 SNEGSKA (reference sequence). Trimming removed 2 bases from V and 4 bases from J; junction bases left unmatched: 5. This CDR3 spans 14 amino acids. The CDR3 DNA is TGCAGTGCTAGAAAGGGACAGCGTTACAATGAGCAGTTCTTC. Protein product: CSARKGQRYNEQFF.

V and J are TRBV10-3 and TRBJ2-7, with D tentatively TRBD2 (6 bases). This CDR3 is 15 amino acids long. Trimming took off 6 bases at V and 0 bases at J, with 15 bases between the two ends. The germline CDR1 and CDR2 sequences are ENHRY and SYGVKD. This chain's CDR3 is CAISGGAQSSYEQYF. For the CDR3, the DNA is TGTGCCATCAGCGGAGGGGCTCAGAGCTCCTACGAGCAGTACTTC.

The chain employs TRBV5-1 and TRBJ1-1; 8 bases agree with TRBD1. The CDR3 has 18 amino acids. The V segment lost 4 bases and the J segment 3 bases; nucleotides outside the gene matches: 17. The germline gives CDR1 SGHRS, CDR2 YFSETQ. CDR3 sequence: CASSIPDRGASLDTEAFF. The DNA of the CDR3 is TGCGCCAGCAGCATACCCGACAGGGGAGCTTCATTGGACACTGAAGCTTTCTTT.

In this sample, this clonotype turned up a few times. The chain links TRBV10-3 to TRBJ2-3, with TRBD1 identical over 8 bases. The CDR3 is 13 residues long. With 8 bases clipped from V and 8 bases from J, the junction kept 9 bases outside the gene matches. CDR1 is ENHRY, CDR2 SYGVKD, per germline. CDR3 nucleotides: TGTGCCATCTCTGAGGACAGGGACGCTACGCAGTATTTT. Translating gives CAISEDRDATQYF.

The sample holds one count of this clonotype. The chain couples TRBV12-3 or TRBV12-4 to TRBJ1-1, with 7 nucleotides matching TRBD1. After removal of 8 bases from V and 4 bases from J, the junction contained 10 bases not matched to a gene. The CDR3 is 14 amino acids. CDR3 in amino acids: CASGMGQKGTEAFF. CDR3 DNA sequence: TGTGCCAGCGGCATGGGACAGAAAGGCACTGAAGCTTTCTTT.

This clonotype was counted only a few times. At one end, the junction sequence differs from germline, possibly due to a read error. The rearrangement joins TRBV5-1 to TRBJ1-6; TRBD1 might be the D (6 bases). This CDR3 has 14 residues. Germline assignment: CDR1 SGHRS and CDR2 YFSETQ. The CDR3 sequence is CASCLDRWNSPLHF. DNA for the CDR3: TGCGCCAGCTGCTTGGACAGATGGAATTCACCCCTCCACTTT.

This clonotype has a handful of counts. The rearrangement joins TRBV6-5 to TRBJ2-5; 7 bases agree with TRBD2. V was pared by 4 bases and J by 1 base, with 3 bases of the junction left unmatched. The CDR3 extends over 14 amino acids. Germline-derived CDR1 and CDR2 are MNHEY and SVGAGI. CDR3 in DNA: TGTGCCAGCAGTTCCGGGACTATCCAAGAGACCCAGTACTTC. The encoded protein is CASSSGTIQETQYF.

This clonotype was counted a few times. The chain couples TRBV11-2 to TRBJ1-1; the match to TRBD1 covers 10 bases. This CDR3 region has 14 residues. Germline loops: CDR1 SGHAT, CDR2 FQNNGV. Germline trimming cut 5 bases from V and 6 bases from J; bases unmatched to any gene: 6. The DNA of the CDR3 is TGTGCCAGCAGCAGGGACAGGGGACTGGCTGAAGCTTTCTTT. Its translation: CASSRDRGLAEAFF.

The chain uses TRBV18 and TRBJ2-5; D might be TRBD2 (6 bases). Trimming removed 6 bases at V and 4 bases at J, with 18 bases between. CDR1 and CDR2 (germline): KGHSH, LQKENI. CDR3 size: 15 residues. CDR3 nucleotides: TGTGCCAGCTCGCCTCTTCAGGGAGGTGGAGAGACCCAGTACTTC. Protein product: CASSPLQGGGETQYF. Full variable domain (outside the CDR3, taken from reference TRBV18 and TRBJ2-5): NAGVMQNPRHLVRRRGQEARLRCSPMKGHSHVYWYRQLPEEGLKFMVYLQKENIIDESGMPKERFSAEFPKEGPSILRIQQVVRGDSAAYFCASSPLQGGGETQYFGPGTRLLVL.

The chain uses TRBV5-1 and TRBJ2-7; TRBD1 matches at 8 bases. The CDR3 contains 14 residues. CDR1 and CDR2 (germline): SGHRS, YFSETQ. J lost 6 bases, V lost 4 bases, and 9 bases had no gene match. Written as DNA, the CDR3 is TGCGCCAGCAGCAACACGGACAGGGCTGGCGAGCAGTACTTC. Translating gives CASSNTDRAGEQYF.

This clonotype was detected only a few times. This chain uses TRBV7-9 with TRBJ2-7; D is tentatively TRBD1 or TRBD2 (5 bases each). The length of the CDR3 is 14 residues. Trimming pared 5 bases from V and 2 bases from J, leaving 13 bases between. Germline CDR1 and CDR2: SEHNR and FQNEAQ (reference sequence). The CDR3: CASSPGLVPYEQYF. As DNA, the CDR3 is TGTGCCAGCAGCCCGGGGCTGGTCCCCTACGAGCAGTACTTC.

There are a few counts of this clonotype. The rearrangement joins TRBV7-3 to TRBJ2-3; TRBD2 is a possible D gene (5 bases). Germline values: CDR1 SGHTA, CDR2 FQGTGA. The CDR3 runs 14 residues. With 4 bases removed from V and 5 bases from J, the gap between germline ends came to 13 bases. The CDR3 spells CASSSRATRDTQYF. Here the CDR3 DNA reads TGTGCCAGCAGCTCGCGGGCCACGAGAGATACGCAGTATTTT.

This chain uses TRBV3-1 with TRBJ1-1; D remains unclear. The CDR3 totals 12 residues. The germline gives CDR1 LGHDT, CDR2 YNNKEL (reference sequence). Trimming removed 2 bases from V and 8 bases from J, with 9 bases in between. The CDR3 loop reads CASSQFEGEAFF. The CDR3 bases are TGTGCCAGCAGCCAATTTGAGGGAGAAGCTTTCTTT.

This sequence joins TRBV20-1 and TRBJ1-2, with D hard to call. From germline, CDR1 is DFQATT and CDR2 SNEGSKA (reference sequence). The CDR3 is 15 amino acids. V was shortened by 7 bases and J by 4 bases, with 22 bases between the two germline ends. CDR3 nucleotide sequence: TGCAGTGGGTTCGGACGTGAGAAAACGAGCTATGGCTACACCTTC. Encoded protein: CSGFGREKTSYGYTF.